This T cell receptor (beta chain) comes out of a study of blood T cell repertoires in COVID-19. On the study more broadly: Sites across the United States, Italy and Spain contributed samples from acute and convalescent COVID-19. PBMCs, B-cell-depleted T cells, or T cells provided the cDNA or gDNA that made up the material.

Trimming took 0 bases from V and 0 from J, leaving 6 bases between them. This CDR3 region has 14 residues. Germline V lookup: CDR1 GTSNPN, CDR2 SVGIG (reference sequence). In the original analysis: Counts of nucleated cells, estimated from reference gene primer amplification, were obtained. Method: immunoSEQ multiplex PCR; TCRdb's copy keeps in-frame clones and lacks some. V, J and clone size are those of that table, while D and trimming were read from the DNA. This sample has 150,000 to 200,000 clones; about 88% occur once, and the top ten carry 2.5% to 3.5%. The receptor comes from a man aged 40-49 years with active or convalescent COVID-19. The chain employs TRBV30 and TRBJ1-3; D not resolved. Source material: peripheral blood. CDR3 region: CAWSVQVSGNTIYF. CDR3 bases: TGTGCCTGGAGTGTACAAGTCTCTGGAAACACCATATATTTT.